These 27 T cell receptor beta chains were sequenced from one sample in a study of human T cells and chemical hapten exposure. In TCRdb, the RACE reads were re-called with MiXCR into one record per CDR3 protein. Of about 90,000 distinct CDR3 sequences listed, about 11% are singletons. Time point specified: patch test 1, 2 weeks after DPC sensitization. Treatment meaning: therapeutic diphenylcyclopropenone sensitization with weekly scalp DPC. Material: whole blood, obtained in connection with sensitization to the hapten diphenylcyclopropenone (DPC). Source of these receptors: a middle-aged man with alopecia areata. Some clones in this sample may be carry-over from other donors' samples.

The rearrangement links TRBV27 to TRBJ2-3; D remains ambiguous. V lost 2 bases to trimming and J lost 6 bases, with 18 bases between them. The CDR3 runs to 16 residues. Germline lookup yields CDR1 MNHEY and CDR2 SMNVEV (reference sequence). CDR3 bases: TGTGCCAGCAGTTTAGTGGGGAACTCTCGAAGTGATACGCAGTATTTT. This gives the protein CASSLVGNSRSDTQYF.

This clonotype was recorded at least ten times. The chain has TRBV4-1 and TRBJ1-1, with 7 nucleotides matching TRBD1. V trimming: 3 bases; J trimming: 2 bases; junction bases outside the gene matches: 6. Germline lookup yields CDR1 MGHRA and CDR2 YSYEKL. The CDR3 is 15 residues long. The CDR3 reads CASSQGTAINTEAFF. The CDR3 nucleotides read TGCGCCAGCAGCCAGGGGACAGCCATAAACACTGAAGCTTTCTTT.

The chain links TRBV3-1 to TRBJ2-1; no clear D. The ends were cut back, 4 bases at V and 7 bases at J, with 17 bases in the middle. The germline CDR1 and CDR2 sequences are LGHDT and YNNKEL (reference sequence). This CDR3 is built from 15 residues. CDR3 sequence reads: CASSRLSVRRNEQFF. The CDR3 DNA follows: TGTGCCAGCAGCCGCTTATCCGTGAGGCGGAATGAGCAGTTCTTC.

The chain is built from TRBV29-1 and TRBJ2-5; D is unclear. Germline V gene sequence: CDR1 SQVTM, CDR2 ANQGSEA. The CDR3 is made up of 12 amino acids. V lost 5 bases and J 0 bases, leaving 7 bases between the germline ends. The CDR3 loop reads CSVSHNQETQYF. The CDR3 DNA reads as TGCAGCGTTTCGCACAACCAAGAGACCCAGTACTTC.

This clonotype was counted many times. This chain links TRBV7-8 with TRBJ1-5, with TRBD1 identical over 11 bases. The V gene's germline CDR1 is SGHVS and CDR2 FQNEAQ. This CDR3 is 16 amino acids long. V lost 7 bases, J lost 6 bases, and 11 bases stayed unmatched. CDR3 loop: CASNLQAGTGGQPQHF. For the CDR3, the DNA is TGTGCCAGCAACCTCCAAGCTGGGACAGGGGGTCAGCCCCAGCATTTT.

This chain links TRBV24-1 with TRBJ2-2; 11 positions agree with TRBD2. Germline V lookup: CDR1 KGHDR, CDR2 SFDVKD. After removal of 4 bases from V and 4 bases from J, the junction contained 1 base not matched to a gene. The CDR3 runs 15 residues. The CDR3 DNA sequence: TGTGCCACCAGTGAGGGGACTAGCGGCACCGGGGAGCTGTTTTTT. This encodes CATSEGTSGTGELFF.

This clonotype was detected only a few times. The rearrangement links TRBV6-1 to TRBJ2-7, with D maybe TRBD2 (5 bases). The CDR3 has 13 amino acids. Germline CDR1 is MNHNS and CDR2 is SASEGT. V was pared by 0 bases and J by 5 bases, with 8 bases between. The CDR3 sequence is CASSEASGDEQYF. CDR3 in DNA: TGTGCCAGCAGTGAAGCATCCGGGGACGAGCAGTACTTC.

This clonotype came up a few times. The CDR3 reads CASSPEMGNTIYF. Here the CDR3 DNA reads TGCGCCAGCAGCCCGGAGATGGGAAACACCATATATTTT. V and J are TRBV4-3 and TRBJ1-3; no definite D call. The germline V gene encodes CDR1 LGHNA and CDR2 YSLEER. Trimming shortened V by 4 bases and J by 4 bases, and 8 bases separated the two germline ends. The CDR3 consists of 13 residues.

This clonotype was recorded a few times. The rearrangement uses TRBV27 and TRBJ2-7; 8 positions match TRBD1. The CDR3 consists of 16 residues. V lost 4 bases, J lost 0 bases, and 8 bases stayed unmatched. CDR1 MNHEY and CDR2 SMNVEV come from the germline V gene (reference sequence). CDR3 residues: CASSSLRTGSSYEQYV. CDR3 DNA: TGTGCCAGCAGTTCCCTCCGGACAGGGAGCTCCTACGAGCAGTACGTC.

This clonotype was counted a few times. The chain is built from TRBV20-1 and TRBJ1-6, with D perhaps TRBD1 (5 bases). V lost 0 bases, J lost 10 bases, and 16 bases lay in between. CDR3 size: 15 residues. Germline V gene sequence: CDR1 DFQATT, CDR2 SNEGSKA (reference sequence). In DNA form, the CDR3 reads TGCAGTGCTAGAGATTCGGGCAGGGTGGGGTCACCCCTCCACTTT. It encodes CSARDSGRVGSPLHF.

The chain carries TRBV21-1 and TRBJ2-4. TRBV21-1 is designated a pseudogene. The CDR3 runs to 18 residues. CDR3 sequence: CASSKALEGILAKNIQYF. The CDR3 DNA is TGTGCCAGCAGCAAAGCCCTGGAAGGGATACTAGCCAAAAACATTCAGTACTTC.

This clonotype was seen a single time. The chain joins TRBV7-9 to TRBJ2-5; D tentatively fits TRBD1 or TRBD2 (5 bases each). Germline CDR1 reads SEHNR; CDR2 reads FQNEAQ (reference sequence). The V gene lost 3 bases and the J gene lost 4 bases, with 12 bases spanning the gap. The CDR3 is 14 amino acids. CDR3 DNA sequence: TGTGCCAGCAGCTTCCGGGACCCGAGAGAGACCCAGTACTTC. This codes for CASSFRDPRETQYF.

Ten or more counts support this clonotype. The chain is built from TRBV4-3 and TRBJ1-1; TRBD1 might be the D (5 bases). In germline, CDR1 is LGHNA, CDR2 YSLEER. The CDR3 has 16 amino acids. The V end was cut by 0 bases, the J end by 2 bases, with 13 bases between. The CDR3 loop is CASSQDFMGRNTEAFF. DNA of the CDR3: TGCGCCAGCAGCCAAGATTTTATGGGGCGAAACACTGAAGCTTTCTTT.

The chain combines TRBV6-1 with TRBJ2-7, with 8 bases that match TRBD2. CDR1 MNHNS and CDR2 SASEGT come from the germline V gene. This CDR3 is built from 15 residues. The V and J ends lost 3 bases and 2 bases, in that order; junction bases with no gene match: 6. CDR3 bases: TGTGCCAGCAGTGATCCGTGGACTAGCACCTACGAGCAGTACTTC. Amino acids: CASSDPWTSTYEQYF.

The table lists this clonotype with many counts. The V and J genes are TRBV29-1 and TRBJ1-1; D is perhaps TRBD1 (5 bases). V lost 6 bases and J lost 5, with 16 bases in between. The CDR3 is made up of 13 amino acids. CDR1 is SQVTM, CDR2 ANQGSEA, per germline. The CDR3 nucleotides are TGCAGCGTCCACCCCCCAGGGAGGACTGAAGCTTTCTTT. This codes for CSVHPPGRTEAFF.

This clonotype was counted a few times. The chain couples TRBV13 to TRBJ2-3; no clear D gene. CDR1 and CDR2 (germline): PRHDT, FYEKMQ (reference sequence). CDR3 length: 15 residues. V gave up 5 bases and J gave up 7 bases, with 19 bases separating them. The CDR3 region has the DNA TGTGCCAGCAGCGAACCCCTACCTACCTGGAATACGCAGTATTTT. It yields the protein CASSEPLPTWNTQYF.

This chain joins TRBV7-9 and TRBJ2-7, with D uncertain. V was pared by 8 bases and J by 5 bases, with 19 bases between. The germline V gene has CDR1 SEHNR and CDR2 FQNEAQ (reference sequence). This CDR3 has 14 residues. The CDR3 here is CASAPPRNWDEQYF. CDR3 nucleotide sequence: TGTGCCAGCGCCCCTCCGCGGAATTGGGACGAGCAGTACTTC.

This clonotype showed up just a few times. The rearrangement links TRBV10-3 to TRBJ2-1; unclear D gene. The V gene lost 11 bases and the J gene lost 7 bases, with 15 bases spanning the gap. The CDR3 is made up of 12 amino acids. Germline V gives CDR1 ENHRY, CDR2 SYGVKD. CDR3 sequence reads: CAVRTDQNEQFF. In DNA, the CDR3 is TGTGCCGTCCGAACAGATCAGAATGAGCAGTTCTTC.

This clonotype occurred a few times. V is TRBV6-2 or TRBV6-3 and J is TRBJ2-5, with D possibly matching TRBD2 (5 bases). Between the trimmed V and J ends, which lost 6 bases and 5 bases, there was a span of 13 bases. This CDR3 region has 13 residues. Germline assignment: CDR1 MNHEY and CDR2 SVGEGT. Written as DNA, the CDR3 is TGTGCCAGCAGCGGGAACGCGCCGGAGACCCAGTACTTC. This codes for CASSGNAPETQYF.

This chain connects TRBV4-3 to TRBJ2-3; a possible D gene is TRBD1 (6 bases). Trimming took 6 bases from V and 1 from J, leaving 14 bases between them. The CDR3 is 15 residues long. Germline V CDR1 and CDR2: LGHNA, YSLEER. CDR3 region: CASSSMRTGTDTQYF. In DNA, the CDR3 is TGCGCCAGCAGTTCTATGAGGACAGGCACAGATACGCAGTATTTT.

The rearrangement links TRBV5-1 to TRBJ2-1; 7 positions agree with TRBD2. Germline CDR1 SGHRS, CDR2 YFSETQ. Trimming removed 4 bases from V and 10 bases from J; junction bases left unmatched: 11. This CDR3 comprises 14 residues. The CDR3 loop reads CASSPVPSGWEQFF. The CDR3 coding sequence is TGCGCCAGCAGCCCAGTCCCTAGCGGCTGGGAGCAGTTCTTC.

This clonotype was detected only a few times. This chain joins TRBV11-1 and TRBJ2-7; D is uncertain. The CDR3 is 11 residues long. The germline V gene encodes CDR1 SGHAT and CDR2 FQDESV (reference sequence). V lost 2 bases and J 5 bases, leaving 4 bases between the germline ends. CDR3 loop: CASSLRDEQYF. The CDR3 coding sequence is TGTGCCAGCAGCTTACGGGACGAGCAGTACTTC. Looking up the rest from reference TRBV11-1 and TRBJ2-7 gives the full variable domain: EAEVAQSPRYKITEKSQAVAFWCDPISGHATLYWYRQILGQGPELLVQFQDESVVDDSQLPKDRFSAERLKGVDSTLKIQPAELGDSAMYLCASSLRDEQYFGPGTRLTVT.

This clonotype was seen more than once but under ten times. The J gene is TRBJ2-1, the V gene TRBV28; D gene ambiguous. The CDR3 length is 11 residues. Trimming took 9 bases from V and 0 from J, leaving 3 bases between them. CDR1 is MDHEN, CDR2 SYDVKM, per germline. CDR3 in DNA: TGTGCCAGTAGCTCCTACAATGAGCAGTTCTTC. It codes for CASSSYNEQFF.

This clonotype was observed a few times. This chain joins TRBV13 and TRBJ2-6; D uncertain. This CDR3 comprises 17 residues. The germline V and J ends were trimmed by 1 base and 4 bases, with 14 bases remaining between them. From germline, CDR1 is PRHDT and CDR2 FYEKMQ (reference sequence). The CDR3 sequence is CASSLVPRRLGANVLTF. The DNA of the CDR3 is TGTGCCAGCAGCTTAGTGCCACGGCGGCTGGGGGCCAACGTCCTGACTTTC.

This clonotype was observed a handful of times. V is TRBV7-9 and J is TRBJ2-7; TRBD2 agrees at 7 bases. CDR1 and CDR2 (germline): SEHNR, FQNEAQ (reference sequence). Trimming at V came to 1 base and at J to 7 bases, leaving 1 base not matched to a gene. The CDR3 has 12 residues. CDR3 nucleotides: TGTGCCAGCAGCTTAGAGGGAGGGGAGCAGTACGTC. This translates into CASSLEGGEQYV.

This clonotype occurred a few times. The chain is built from TRBV29-1 and TRBJ2-1; perhaps TRBD2 as D (6 bases). The ends were cut back, 0 bases at V and 4 bases at J, with 16 bases in the middle. The germline V gene encodes CDR1 SQVTM and CDR2 ANQGSEA. The CDR3 is 16 residues long. The CDR3 reads CSVEDGAGSGYNEQFF. CDR3 coding DNA: TGCAGCGTTGAAGATGGGGCGGGAAGTGGGTACAATGAGCAGTTCTTC.

The chain has TRBV7-2 and TRBJ2-7, with D possibly matching TRBD2 (6 bases). V lost 5 bases and J 3 bases, leaving 23 bases between the germline ends. This CDR3 is 17 amino acids long. Per the germline V gene, CDR1 is SGHTA and CDR2 is FQGNSA. For the CDR3, the DNA is TGTGCCAGCAGCCCTGCCCTGGGGGACCCGCGGGACTACGAGCAGTACTTC. Its translation: CASSPALGDPRDYEQYF.